Below are 31 T cell receptor beta chains sequenced from a single sample in a study of OX40 agonist ivuxolimab in advanced cancers. Data came from immunoSEQ multiplex PCR; TCRdb stores just in-frame clones and leaves some out. The sample carries 70,000 or so clones, over 75% recorded once. Sample: CD4+ or CD8+ T cells sorted from blood, taken in a trial of the OX40 agonist ivuxolimab. Receptors were obtained from an adult with an advanced solid tumor such as melanoma, head and neck, liver or kidney cancer.

The rearrangement joins TRBV7-3 to TRBJ2-5; the D is unclear. Germline V gene data show CDR1 as SGHTA and CDR2 as FQGTGA. V was shortened by 5 bases and J by 7 bases, with 23 bases between the two germline ends. This CDR3 comprises 16 residues. The CDR3 nucleotides are TGTGCCAGCAGCCCCGACGCGACGCAGGCCAAAGGGACCCAGTACTTC. Encoded protein: CASSPDATQAKGTQYF. The entire variable domain, with the rest obtained from reference TRBV7-3 and TRBJ2-5, is as follows: GAGVSQTPSNKVTEKGKYVELRCDPISGHTALYWYRQSLGQGPEFLIYFQGTGAADDSGLPNDRFFAVRPEGSVSTLKIQRTERGDSAVYLCASSPDATQAKGTQYFGPGTRLLVL.

This chain uses TRBV2 with TRBJ2-5; D remains unclear. CDR1 SNHLY and CDR2 FYNNEI come from the germline V gene. The V end lost 5 bases, the J end lost 1 base, and 11 bases lay between the germline ends. This CDR3 region has 14 residues. This CDR3 reads CASSFPGVQETQYF. The CDR3 DNA is TGTGCCAGCAGTTTCCCTGGAGTCCAAGAGACCCAGTACTTC.

This sequence joins TRBV19 and TRBJ2-1; TRBD1 agrees at 9 bases. The CDR3 length is 15 residues. CDR1 is LNHDA, CDR2 SQIVND, per germline (reference sequence). The V segment lost 4 bases and the J segment 6 bases; nucleotides outside the gene matches: 7. The CDR3 protein is CASSTGTGLGNEQFF. CDR3 DNA sequence: TGTGCCAGTAGTACAGGGACAGGGTTGGGCAATGAGCAGTTCTTC.

The chain combines TRBV28 with TRBJ2-1; 12 nucleotides align to TRBD2. The germline CDR1 and CDR2 sequences are MDHEN and SYDVKM. CDR3 length: 15 amino acids. Germline trimming cut 2 bases from V and 7 bases from J; bases unmatched to any gene: 3. In DNA form, the CDR3 reads TGTGCCAGCAGTTTACGACTAGCGGGAGCAAATGAGCAGTTCTTC. Protein sequence: CASSLRLAGANEQFF.

The V call is TRBV30, the J call TRBJ2-2, with no clear D. This CDR3 spans 14 amino acids. Looked up from germline, CDR1 is GTSNPN and CDR2 is SVGIG (reference sequence). V was clipped by 1 base and J by 5 bases, with 11 bases between them. The CDR3 DNA reads as TGTGCCTGGAGTGGCCCCACATCAACCGGGGAGCTGTTTTTT. The encoded protein is CAWSGPTSTGELFF.

The rearrangement uses TRBV4-1 and TRBJ1-1; 10 nucleotides match TRBD1. CDR3 length equals 13 residues. J lost 2 bases, V lost 9 bases, and 3 bases had no gene match. The germline gives CDR1 MGHRA, CDR2 YSYEKL. CDR3: CASRDRGNTEAFF. In DNA form, the CDR3 reads TGCGCCAGTAGGGACAGGGGTAACACTGAAGCTTTCTTT.

This chain uses TRBV5-6 with TRBJ2-7; D call uncertain. The V end lost 0 bases, the J end lost 1 base, and 8 bases lay between the germline ends. The CDR3 extends over 14 amino acids. Germline-derived CDR1 and CDR2 are SGHDT and YYEEEE. CDR3 sequence: CASSLEGGSYEQYF. The CDR3 DNA reads as TGTGCCAGCAGCTTGGAAGGCGGTTCCTACGAGCAGTACTTC.

The V gene is TRBV5-1, the J gene TRBJ2-1; 8 nucleotides match TRBD2. CDR3 length: 15 residues. Germline CDR1 is SGHRS and CDR2 is YFSETQ. The V gene end was trimmed by 0 bases and the J gene end by 3 bases; junction bases not matched to a gene: 2. In DNA, the CDR3 is TGCGCCAGCAGCTTGGCCGCGGGAGGCTACAATGAGCAGTTCTTC. It codes for CASSLAAGGYNEQFF.

The chain recombines TRBV4-1 with TRBJ1-5; D gene uncertain. The CDR3 totals 17 residues. Germline V gene sequence: CDR1 MGHRA, CDR2 YSYEKL. V was pared by 0 bases and J by 0 bases, with 12 bases between. In DNA, the CDR3 is TGCGCCAGCAGCCAAGAAGGGTCAGGTTATAGCAATCAGCCCCAGCATTTT. Protein sequence: CASSQEGSGYSNQPQHF.

This chain links TRBV30 with TRBJ2-3, with D tentatively TRBD1 or TRBD2 (6 bases each). This CDR3 comprises 16 residues. Germline assignment: CDR1 GTSNPN and CDR2 SVGIG (reference sequence). V lost 3 bases to trimming and J lost 3 bases, with 19 bases between them. CDR3 in DNA: TGTGCCTGGAGGATAAGGGGGGCCATTTTAACAGATACGCAGTATTTT. Encoded protein: CAWRIRGAILTDTQYF.

This clone was observed a handful of times. This chain connects TRBV5-1 to TRBJ1-4, with TRBD1 identical over 10 bases. The V segment lost 2 bases and the J segment 5 bases; nucleotides outside the gene matches: 3. Looked up from germline, CDR1 is SGHRS and CDR2 is YFSETQ. CDR3 length: 15 amino acids. The CDR3 nucleotides are TGCGCCAGCAGCTTTGGACAGGGGGGAAATGAAAAACTGTTTTTT. This sequence encodes CASSFGQGGNEKLFF.

The rearrangement links TRBV7-8 to TRBJ2-6; D remains unclear. This CDR3 spans 15 amino acids. CDR1 SGHVS and CDR2 FQNEAQ come from the germline V gene. The V and J ends lost 2 bases and 0 bases respectively, with 5 bases between them. Here the CDR3 DNA reads TGTGCCAGCAGCTTACCGCCCTCTGGGGCCAACGTCCTGACTTTC. This codes for CASSLPPSGANVLTF.

V usage is TRBV5-4 and J usage is TRBJ1-2; 11 nucleotides match TRBD1. Losses at the gene ends were 6 bases for V and 3 bases for J; bases not matched to a gene: 1. Germline values: CDR1 SGHNT, CDR2 YYREEE (reference sequence). The CDR3 length is 13 residues. This CDR3 is CASTDRGHYGYTF. The CDR3 bases are TGTGCCAGCACGGACAGGGGGCACTATGGCTACACCTTC.

The chain has TRBV11-3 and TRBJ2-7, with D uncertain. Germline V lookup: CDR1 SGHNT, CDR2 YENEEA. This CDR3 is 12 amino acids long. The germline V and J ends were trimmed by 3 bases and 5 bases, with 8 bases remaining between them. CDR3 sequence reads: CASSLKNDEQYF. CDR3 nucleotides: TGTGCCAGCAGCTTGAAGAACGACGAGCAGTACTTC.

This chain joins TRBV29-1 and TRBJ2-7; 8 nucleotides align to TRBD2. The CDR3 extends over 14 amino acids. From germline, CDR1 is SQVTM and CDR2 ANQGSEA. Unmatched junction bases numbered 10, after V lost 2 bases and J lost 7 bases. The CDR3 nucleotides are TGCAGCGTTGAAATAGCGGGGAGGTATGGGGAGCAGTACTTC. Translation: CSVEIAGRYGEQYF.

The chain uses TRBV5-1 and TRBJ2-5; the D gene is possibly TRBD2 (5 bases). V was clipped by 2 bases and J by 2 bases, with 10 bases between them. From germline, CDR1 is SGHRS and CDR2 YFSETQ. CDR3 length: 14 residues. This chain's CDR3 is CASSLIGVQETQYF. In DNA form, the CDR3 reads TGCGCCAGCAGCTTAATCGGGGTTCAAGAGACCCAGTACTTC.

The table lists this clone with a count of one. The chain recombines TRBV9 with TRBJ1-3; possible D gene TRBD1, 6 bases. The CDR3 length is 14 residues. CDR1 SGDLS and CDR2 YYNGEE come from the germline V gene. V lost 2 bases and J 5 bases, leaving 11 bases between the germline ends. CDR3 amino acids: CASSVAGQRNTIYF. The CDR3 bases are TGTGCCAGCAGCGTCGCGGGACAAAGAAACACCATATATTTT.

The chain uses TRBV5-1 and TRBJ2-7; 9 nucleotides match TRBD1. Unmatched junction bases numbered 6, after V lost 4 bases and J lost 4 bases. In germline, CDR1 is SGHRS, CDR2 YFSETQ. The CDR3 contains 14 residues. The CDR3 reads CASSQTTGGYEQYF. The DNA of the CDR3 is TGCGCCAGCAGCCAAACGACAGGGGGTTACGAGCAGTACTTC.

This chain joins TRBV7-2 and TRBJ2-5; TRBD2 matches at 7 bases. Germline-derived CDR1 and CDR2 are SGHTA and FQGNSA. This CDR3 has 16 residues. After removal of 4 bases from V and 5 bases from J, the junction contained 13 bases not matched to a gene. In DNA form, the CDR3 reads TGTGCCAGCAGCTATCAAGGACTAGGTCCTAGGGAGACCCAGTACTTC. Protein sequence: CASSYQGLGPRETQYF.

The sample holds one count of this clone. The genes are TRBV5-8 and TRBJ2-7; TRBD1 is a possible D gene (5 bases). CDR3 size: 13 residues. Germline CDR1 SGHTS, CDR2 YDEGEE. The V end lost 2 bases, the J end lost 3 bases, and 9 bases lay between the germline ends. The CDR3: CASSFDRLYEQYF. CDR3 nucleotide sequence: TGTGCCAGCAGCTTCGACAGACTCTACGAGCAGTACTTC.

The chain has TRBV28 and TRBJ1-2, with D possibly being TRBD1 (6 bases). Germline lookup yields CDR1 MDHEN and CDR2 SYDVKM. V gave up 3 bases and J gave up 6 bases, with 14 bases separating them. This CDR3 has 14 amino acids. As DNA, the CDR3 is TGTGCCAGCAGTTTGTTTTCCAGGGGTGATGGCTACACCTTC. The encoded protein is CASSLFSRGDGYTF.

This clone has more than one count but fewer than ten. This chain uses TRBV7-6 with TRBJ1-1; 7 nucleotides line up with TRBD1. In germline, CDR1 is SGHVS, CDR2 FNYEAQ. CDR3 length equals 15 residues. V shed 4 bases and J 1 base; nucleotides not matched to a gene: 6. CDR3 sequence (DNA): TGTGCCAGCAGCTCCGCCCGACAGGGGAACACTGAAGCTTTCTTT. Residues: CASSSARQGNTEAFF.

V gene TRBV5-4 combines with J gene TRBJ1-5, with D unresolved. The CDR3 length is 16 residues. Looked up from germline, CDR1 is SGHNT and CDR2 is YYREEE (reference sequence). Deletions cut 4 bases from V and 1 base from J, with 15 bases between. The CDR3 loop reads CASSRTPLDSNQPQHF. The CDR3 DNA sequence: TGTGCCAGCAGCCGGACCCCGTTGGACAGCAATCAGCCCCAGCATTTT.

This clone showed up just once. The chain employs TRBV6-1 and TRBJ1-2; D is uncertain. V dropped 0 bases and J dropped 1 base, with 6 bases sitting between them. CDR3 length: 14 amino acids. Germline-derived CDR1 and CDR2 are MNHNS and SASEGT. CDR3 nucleotide sequence: TGTGCCAGCAGTGAAGCTGTGGTTAACTATGGCTACACCTTC. This encodes CASSEAVVNYGYTF.

CDR3 DNA: TGTGCCAGCCAAACAGGGATCTGGGCCTACGAGCAGTACTTC. This sequence encodes CASQTGIWAYEQYF. This sequence joins TRBV6-1 and TRBJ2-7, with D perhaps TRBD1 (6 bases). Germline V gene sequence: CDR1 MNHNS, CDR2 SASEGT. CDR3 length: 14 amino acids. V lost 8 bases and J lost 2, with 16 bases in between.

The chain carries TRBV18 and TRBJ2-5; TRBD2 is a possible D gene (5 bases). Trimming took 0 bases from V and 2 from J, leaving 10 bases between them. Per germline, CDR1 KGHSH and CDR2 LQKENI. The CDR3 is made up of 15 amino acids. CDR3 nucleotide sequence: TGTGCCAGCTCACCACCCATGAGGGATCAAGAGACCCAGTACTTC. This encodes CASSPPMRDQETQYF.

The chain has TRBV18 and TRBJ1-1; 8 bases match TRBD1. The CDR3 spans 14 residues. Trimming took 3 bases from V and 1 from J; bases not matched to a gene: 1. CDR1 and CDR2 (germline): KGHSH, LQKENI. The chain's CDR3 is CASSPGTGNTEAFF. CDR3 DNA sequence: TGTGCCAGCTCACCCGGGACAGGGAACACTGAAGCTTTCTTT.

The CDR3 DNA reads as TGTGCCAGCAGCTCCGGGACGGGACATAACTATGGCTACACCTTC. Residues: CASSSGTGHNYGYTF. The rearrangement uses TRBV5-4 and TRBJ1-2, with D perhaps TRBD1 (6 bases). Germline-derived CDR1 and CDR2 are SGHNT and YYREEE (reference sequence). Trimming shortened V by 3 bases and J by 1 base, and 13 bases separated the two germline ends. The CDR3 has 15 amino acids.

The gene calls are TRBV4-1 and TRBJ2-7; D assignment may be TRBD1 or TRBD2 (7 bases each). The CDR3 has 14 amino acids. With 4 bases removed from V and 2 bases from J, the gap between germline ends came to 12 bases. Germline values: CDR1 MGHRA, CDR2 YSYEKL. CDR3 sequence reads: CASSLQGGTYEQYF. CDR3 nucleotide sequence: TGCGCCAGCAGCCTCCAGGGGGGGACCTACGAGCAGTACTTC.

This chain joins TRBV18 and TRBJ2-7; 9 bases map to TRBD2. V was clipped by 0 bases and J by 7 bases; unmatched bases: 7. Germline CDR1 is KGHSH and CDR2 is LQKENI. The CDR3 is 15 amino acids. CDR3 sequence: CASSPPAGGPGEQYF. CDR3 bases: TGTGCCAGCTCACCACCGGCGGGAGGGCCGGGAGAGCAGTACTTC.

The chain carries TRBV5-8 and TRBJ2-3; tentatively, D is TRBD2 (5 bases). The germline CDR1 and CDR2 sequences are SGHTS and YDEGEE. This CDR3 contains 16 residues. Trimming stripped 4 bases from V and 2 bases from J, with 17 bases between. CDR3 amino acids: CASSKRARGSTDTQYF. The CDR3 region has the DNA TGTGCCAGCAGCAAGAGGGCCCGGGGTTCCACAGATACGCAGTATTTT.